The 13 T cell receptor beta chains reported below all come from one sample, sequenced in a study of early T cells in non-severe SARS-CoV-2 infection. TCRdb itself ran the 5' RACE reads through MiXCR, one entry per CDR3 protein. This table has roughly 57,000 distinct CDR3 sequences, over 10% appearing once. The sample consisted of whole blood, taken at baseline. Source of these receptors: an adult who was a healthcare worker with PCR-confirmed SARS-CoV-2 infection or an uninfected control (not recorded which).

This clonotype was recorded many times. The chain recombines TRBV27 with TRBJ2-1; no clear D gene. There are 11 residues in the CDR3. Deletions cut 3 bases from V and 3 bases from J, with 0 bases between. Germline V gene lookup returns CDR1 MNHEY and CDR2 SMNVEV (reference sequence). CDR3 sequence: CASSFYNEQFF. As DNA, the CDR3 is TGTGCCAGCAGTTTCTACAATGAGCAGTTCTTC.

This clonotype has a handful of counts. V usage is TRBV10-3 and J usage is TRBJ2-1; D unclear. The CDR3 sequence is 13 residues long. Trimming removed 11 bases from V and 4 bases from J, with 15 bases in between. Looked up from germline, CDR1 is ENHRY and CDR2 is SYGVKD. CDR3 bases: TGTGCCTCAACCGTCCCCGATTACAATGAGCAGTTCTTC. The encoded protein is CASTVPDYNEQFF.

This clonotype was recorded at least ten times. The CDR3 reads CASSIVVSSDYGYTF. For the CDR3, the DNA is TGTGCCAGTAGTATAGTGGTCAGTTCGGACTATGGCTACACCTTC. J is TRBJ1-2 and V is TRBV19; D is undetermined. The germline gives CDR1 LNHDA, CDR2 SQIVND (reference sequence). The CDR3 covers 15 residues. V shed 1 base and J shed 3 bases, with 12 bases lying between them.

The chain uses TRBV6-2 or TRBV6-3 and TRBJ1-6; TRBD1 is a possible D gene (6 bases). CDR3 length equals 14 residues. Germline V gene sequence: CDR1 MNHEY, CDR2 SVGEGT. Trimming took 6 bases from V and 7 from J, leaving 13 bases between them. The CDR3 sequence is CASREGGSNSPLHF. The CDR3 nucleotides read TGTGCCAGCAGGGAAGGGGGGAGCAATTCACCCCTCCACTTT.

This clonotype was picked up a small number of times. The J gene is TRBJ1-4, the V gene TRBV28; D ambiguous. Germline values: CDR1 MDHEN, CDR2 SYDVKM. Trimming shortened V by 6 bases and J by 3 bases, and 11 bases separated the two germline ends. There are 14 residues in the CDR3. The CDR3 is CASSGDGANEKLFF. In DNA, the CDR3 is TGTGCCAGCAGCGGGGATGGCGCTAATGAAAAACTGTTTTTT.

This clonotype was seen repeatedly, ten times or more. CDR3 in DNA: TGTGCCAGCAGTTACTCGGGGCTGGGATTGAACACTGAAGCTTTCTTT. As protein: CASSYSGLGLNTEAFF. The chain uses TRBV6-2 or TRBV6-3 and TRBJ1-1; TRBD1 might be the D (5 bases). This CDR3 is built from 16 residues. Germline CDR1 reads MNHEY; CDR2 reads SVGEGT. V lost 0 bases and J 0 bases, leaving 11 bases between the germline ends.

V gene TRBV11-1 combines with J gene TRBJ1-4; D may be TRBD1 (5 bases). Germline V gives CDR1 SGHAT, CDR2 FQDESV (reference sequence). Trimming removed 4 bases from V and 4 bases from J, with 13 bases in between. This CDR3 contains 15 residues. The CDR3 is CASSYRQGDNEKLFF. The CDR3 coding sequence is TGTGCCAGCAGCTACCGACAAGGGGATAATGAAAAACTGTTTTTT. Complete variable domain (other parts from reference TRBV11-1 and TRBJ1-4): EAEVAQSPRYKITEKSQAVAFWCDPISGHATLYWYRQILGQGPELLVQFQDESVVDDSQLPKDRFSAERLKGVDSTLKIQPAELGDSAMYLCASSYRQGDNEKLFFGSGTQLSVL.

The CDR3 bases are TGTGCCAGCAGTTACTCGGTACGGGGGACTGAAGCTTTCTTT. The encoded protein is CASSYSVRGTEAFF. The chain uses TRBV6-5 and TRBJ1-1, with D possibly being TRBD1 (5 bases). Germline CDR1 reads MNHEY; CDR2 reads SVGAGI. This CDR3 is 14 amino acids long. Trimming stripped 0 bases from V and 5 bases from J, with 10 bases between.

The V and J genes are TRBV7-9 and TRBJ2-5; TRBD2 might be the D (5 bases). The CDR3 spans 13 residues. V gave up 7 bases and J gave up 6 bases, with 15 bases separating them. Germline V gene data show CDR1 as SEHNR and CDR2 as FQNEAQ (reference sequence). CDR3 sequence: CASTPEGGQTQYF. CDR3 in DNA: TGTGCCAGCACCCCAGAGGGCGGACAGACCCAGTACTTC.

This clonotype has just a few counts. V and J are TRBV11-1 and TRBJ2-1, with no clear D. The germline V gene encodes CDR1 SGHAT and CDR2 FQDESV (reference sequence). The V gene lost 7 bases and the J gene lost 7 bases, with 11 bases spanning the gap. This CDR3 has 12 amino acids. The DNA of the CDR3 is TGTGCCAGCACTTCCGCTGGGAATGAGCAGTTCTTC. Translated, it gives CASTSAGNEQFF. Together with reference TRBV11-1 and TRBJ2-1, the CDR3 gives the full variable domain: EAEVAQSPRYKITEKSQAVAFWCDPISGHATLYWYRQILGQGPELLVQFQDESVVDDSQLPKDRFSAERLKGVDSTLKIQPAELGDSAMYLCASTSAGNEQFFGPGTRLTVL.

The DNA of the CDR3 is TGTGCCAGCAGCCGCAGTCCTGGCGGGGGGGCCGCAGATACGCAGTATTTT. It specifies CASSRSPGGGAADTQYF. J is TRBJ2-3 and V is TRBV14; the match to TRBD2 covers 9 bases. The CDR3 covers 17 residues. With 4 bases clipped from V and 4 bases from J, the junction kept 12 bases outside the gene matches. In germline, CDR1 is SGHDN, CDR2 FVKESK.

This clonotype was picked up a small number of times. The junction does not match germline at one end; this may be a read error. This chain connects TRBV5-1 to TRBJ2-2; 9 bases map to TRBD1. Germline V lookup: CDR1 SGHRS, CDR2 YFSETQ. The CDR3 has 16 residues. CDR3 protein: CASSIGTGPKTGELFF. As DNA, the CDR3 is TGCGCCAGCAGCATAGGGACAGGGCCGAAGACCGGGGAGCTGTTTTTT.

This chain connects TRBV6-2 or TRBV6-3 to TRBJ2-7; possibly TRBD2 for D (5 bases). The germline V gene has CDR1 MNHEY and CDR2 SVGEGT. The V and J ends lost 7 bases and 2 bases respectively, with 12 bases between them. The CDR3 consists of 13 residues. CDR3 sequence: CASNLPGAYEQYF. CDR3 nucleotides: TGTGCCAGCAACTTACCCGGGGCCTACGAGCAGTACTTC.